The next 23 T cell receptor beta chains were all read from a single sample in a study of T cell responses to AZD1222 COVID-19 vaccine. Sequenced by immunoSEQ multiplex PCR; TCRdb stores in-frame clones only, minus some. The data contain some 110,000 clones, roughly 87% of them seen just once; the ten biggest clones take up less than 10%. The material sequenced was peripheral blood, taken 28 days after the second AZD1222 dose. The receptor source for this set is an adult who received the AZD1222 COVID-19 vaccine.

J is TRBJ1-5 and V is TRBV29-1; TRBD1 agrees at 8 bases. This CDR3 region has 13 residues. Germline loops: CDR1 SQVTM, CDR2 ANQGSEA. The ends lost 6 bases at V and 5 bases at J; junction bases unmatched: 6. In DNA form, the CDR3 reads TGCAGCGTCCGGACAGGGTTCGATCAGCCCCAGCATTTT. Translating gives CSVRTGFDQPQHF.

This clone was seen only a few times. V is TRBV27 and J is TRBJ2-7; possibly TRBD2 for D (5 bases). The CDR3 is 12 amino acids. The germline V and J ends were trimmed by 7 bases and 0 bases, with 7 bases remaining between them. CDR1 is MNHEY and CDR2 is SMNVEV in the germline V gene (reference sequence). DNA for the CDR3: TGTGCCAGCAAACGGGACTCCTACGAGCAGTACTTC. Translation: CASKRDSYEQYF.

The chain employs TRBV6-5 and TRBJ1-2; no clear D. This CDR3 contains 10 residues. From germline, CDR1 is MNHEY and CDR2 SVGAGI. DNA for the CDR3: TGTGAGGCAGCGGGCGATGGCTACACCTTC. Translation gives CEAAGDGYTF.

The chain recombines TRBV9 with TRBJ1-4, with D maybe TRBD1 (6 bases). The CDR3 extends over 15 amino acids. V lost 4 bases and J lost 6, with 16 bases in between. The germline gives CDR1 SGDLS, CDR2 YYNGEE. CDR3: CASSPRTEGYEKLFF. As DNA, the CDR3 is TGTGCCAGCAGCCCCCGGACAGAGGGGTATGAAAAACTGTTTTTT.

V gene TRBV7-2 combines with J gene TRBJ2-7; a weak D match, TRBD2 (5 bases). Germline CDR1 and CDR2: SGHTA and FQGNSA. Deletions cut 0 bases from V and 2 bases from J, with 11 bases between. The CDR3 is made up of 15 amino acids. For the CDR3, the DNA is TGTGCCAGCAGCTTAGCGCGCGGGTACGCCTACGAGCAGTACTTC. Translation gives CASSLARGYAYEQYF.

The chain links TRBV27 to TRBJ1-5, with D tentatively TRBD1 (6 bases). CDR1 and CDR2 from the germline V gene are MNHEY and SMNVEV (reference sequence). The CDR3 spans 13 residues. The V and J ends lost 5 bases and 4 bases respectively, with 9 bases between them. This chain's CDR3 is CASSRQVNQPQHF. For the CDR3, the DNA is TGTGCCAGCAGTCGACAGGTGAATCAGCCCCAGCATTTT.

J is TRBJ1-4 and V is TRBV11-2; no firm D call. This CDR3 is 16 amino acids long. Per germline, CDR1 SGHAT and CDR2 FQNNGV. V lost 5 bases and J lost 4, with 17 bases in between. CDR3 DNA: TGTGCCAGCAGCACCCGGCCCCTCGGCGGTAATGAAAAACTGTTTTTT. Residues: CASSTRPLGGNEKLFF.

The chain has TRBV12-5 and TRBJ2-2; D remains unclear. The ends were cut back, 3 bases at V and 2 bases at J, with 16 bases in the middle. Germline-derived CDR1 and CDR2 are LGHNT and FRNRAP. CDR3 size: 17 residues. As DNA, the CDR3 is TGTGCTAGTGGTTTCTCCATCAACACGGATAACACCGGGGAGCTGTTTTTT. This sequence encodes CASGFSINTDNTGELFF.

The chain uses TRBV25-1 and TRBJ2-2; maybe TRBD2 (6 bases). V lost 10 bases to trimming and J lost 6 bases, with 15 bases between them. CDR3 size: 13 residues. Germline CDR1 reads MGHDK; CDR2 reads SYGVNS. The CDR3 nucleotides are TGTGCCACCCCGGGGCTAGCGCCCGGGGAGCTGTTTTTT. Its protein is CATPGLAPGELFF.

The V and J genes are TRBV27 and TRBJ1-5; unclear D gene. CDR1 MNHEY and CDR2 SMNVEV come from the germline V gene (reference sequence). The CDR3 contains 15 residues. Trimming took 7 bases from V and 1 from J, leaving 14 bases between them. The CDR3 loop reads CASTPGGQSNQPQHF. The CDR3 DNA reads as TGTGCCAGCACCCCGGGCGGGCAAAGCAATCAGCCCCAGCATTTT.

The rearrangement joins TRBV7-8 to TRBJ1-6, with 9 bases aligning to TRBD1. Germline CDR1 SGHVS, CDR2 FQNEAQ. This CDR3 region has 16 residues. The V gene end was trimmed by 8 bases and the J gene end by 4 bases; junction bases not matched to a gene: 9. The CDR3 DNA reads as TGTGCCAGCCGACTACAGGGGGCCCGATATAATTCACCCCTCCACTTT. Translating gives CASRLQGARYNSPLHF.

This chain links TRBV11-2 with TRBJ2-1; a possible D gene is TRBD1 (5 bases). V lost 6 bases, J lost 6 bases, and 15 bases lay in between. The length of the CDR3 is 14 residues. Germline CDR1 and CDR2: SGHAT and FQNNGV. The CDR3 DNA follows: TGTGCCAGCAGTTACGGACACCCTGGCAATGAGCAGTTCTTC. Its protein product is CASSYGHPGNEQFF.

The V call is TRBV2, the J call TRBJ1-4, with D uncertain. Trimming left V 6 bases short and J 8 bases short, with 16 bases between. This CDR3 is 14 amino acids long. Germline V gives CDR1 SNHLY, CDR2 FYNNEI. The CDR3 coding sequence is TGTGCCAGCAGGGCCACAGATGTACCCGAAAAACTGTTTTTT. This gives the protein CASRATDVPEKLFF.

This chain joins TRBV19 and TRBJ2-5, with TRBD1 as a possible D gene (6 bases). The length of the CDR3 is 13 residues. CDR1 and CDR2 (germline): LNHDA, SQIVND (reference sequence). Trimming removed 5 bases at V and 5 bases at J, with 12 bases between. CDR3 nucleotide sequence: TGTGCCAGTAGTCCAGGGGATTTGGAGACCCAGTACTTC. The encoded protein is CASSPGDLETQYF.

The rearrangement uses TRBV6-5 and TRBJ1-1; TRBD1 agrees at 11 bases. V lost 5 bases and J lost 3; bases outside the gene matches: 5. The length of the CDR3 is 15 residues. Germline V CDR1 and CDR2: MNHEY, SVGAGI. This CDR3 reads CASSRTGGAYTEAFF. As DNA, the CDR3 is TGTGCCAGCAGTCGGACAGGGGGCGCTTACACTGAAGCTTTCTTT.

The rearrangement joins TRBV7-8 to TRBJ1-1; D might be TRBD1 (6 bases). The V end lost 2 bases, the J end lost 7 bases, and 11 bases lay between the germline ends. The CDR3 has 13 amino acids. CDR1 is SGHVS and CDR2 is FQNEAQ in the germline V gene. The CDR3 loop is CASSLSRDNEAFF. CDR3 DNA: TGTGCCAGCAGCTTATCCAGGGACAATGAAGCTTTCTTT.

The chain couples TRBV7-2 to TRBJ2-2; 7 bases line up with TRBD1. This CDR3 comprises 15 residues. Per the germline V gene, CDR1 is SGHTA and CDR2 is FQGNSA. V shed 1 base and J 6 bases; nucleotides not matched to a gene: 5. CDR3 sequence (DNA): TGTGCCAGCAGCTTAGGAACAGGGGAAGCCGGGGAGCTGTTTTTT. Protein product: CASSLGTGEAGELFF.

The chain joins TRBV3-1 (or the pseudogene TRBV3-2) to TRBJ1-1, with 9 bases matching TRBD1. CDR1 is LGHDT, CDR2 YNNKEL, per germline (reference sequence). This CDR3 contains 13 residues. V was clipped by 3 bases and J by 7 bases; unmatched bases: 3. CDR3 residues: CASSQGTGIEAFF. CDR3 nucleotide sequence: TGTGCCAGCAGCCAGGGGACAGGGATTGAAGCTTTCTTT.

This chain uses TRBV6-5 with TRBJ1-2; 7 bases are shared with TRBD1. The CDR3 runs 13 residues. With 5 bases clipped from V and 4 bases from J, the junction kept 4 bases outside the gene matches. The V gene's germline CDR1 is MNHEY and CDR2 SVGAGI. CDR3 residues: CASSPTGRYGYTF. The CDR3 DNA reads TGTGCCAGCAGTCCGACAGGGCGCTATGGCTACACCTTC.

The chain combines TRBV10-3 with TRBJ2-7, with 9 bases aligning to TRBD1. CDR3 size: 14 residues. V shed 10 bases, J shed 6 bases, and the junction held 13 bases outside the gene matches. Germline CDR1 ENHRY, CDR2 SYGVKD. CDR3 sequence reads: CATQGTGTGFEQYF. CDR3 sequence (DNA): TGTGCCACCCAAGGAACCGGGACAGGGTTCGAGCAGTACTTC.

The J gene is TRBJ1-4, the V gene TRBV2; a weak D match, TRBD1 (6 bases). The CDR3 contains 12 residues. Trimming removed 6 bases from V and 10 bases from J, with 12 bases in between. Germline V gene lookup returns CDR1 SNHLY and CDR2 FYNNEI. In DNA, the CDR3 is TGTGCCAGCAGGTACAGGGCGGGAAAACTGTTTTTT. The encoded protein is CASRYRAGKLFF.

The V gene is TRBV7-2, the J gene TRBJ2-3; perhaps TRBD2 as D (6 bases). The CDR3 extends over 13 amino acids. The V gene's germline CDR1 is SGHTA and CDR2 FQGNSA. V was cut by 3 bases and J by 6 bases, with 10 bases left in between. For the CDR3, the DNA is TGTGCCAGCAGCTTCCCCGGGACTGATACGCAGTATTTT. Its protein is CASSFPGTDTQYF.

The chain combines TRBV15 with TRBJ2-7; TRBD1 aligns across 7 bases. Per the germline V gene, CDR1 is LNHNV and CDR2 is YYDKDF (reference sequence). J gave up 0 bases and V 0 bases, and 8 bases lay outside the gene matches. The CDR3 has 17 amino acids. In nucleotides, the CDR3 is TGTGCCACCAGCAGAGAAAAGTGGCAGGGGGACTCCTACGAGCAGTACTTC. It encodes CATSREKWQGDSYEQYF.